This TCR beta chain was observed in a study of fetal regulatory T cell absence and autoimmunity. Findings of the study overall: In IPEX syndrome, oligoclonal enrichment was read as supporting prenatal antigen-driven autoimmunity in the pancreas. Oligoclonal TCR enrichment in pancreas over cord blood reached over 100-fold for some clones.

Only in-frame clones appear in the TCRdb table, and some are missing; sequencing was by immunoSEQ multiplex PCR. The sample holds 85,000 to 100,000 clones; 72% are singletons and the top ten take 2%. The V gene's germline CDR1 is LGHNT and CDR2 FRNRAP. This CDR3 is 14 amino acids long. Losses at the gene ends were 6 bases for V and 6 bases for J; bases not matched to a gene: 5. With respect to this clone: Its antigen remains unidentified.

The gene calls are TRBV12-5 and TRBJ1-6; TRBD1 agrees at 7 bases. The sample taken for sequencing was pancreas tissue. The sequence was obtained from a male donor with IPEX syndrome. The CDR3 protein is CASGRQGSNSPLHF. CDR3 DNA: TGTGCTAGTGGCCGACAGGGTAGTAATTCACCCCTCCACTTT.